The sequence of this T cell receptor beta chain was determined in a study of cytomegalovirus exposure and HLA in healthy donors. Researchers ran the PCR with 60 Vbeta and 13 Jbeta primers. Source study methods: It was a later analysis that counted 79 million or so unique TCR beta chains, of which 9.5 million to 14 million were shared. TCRdb's table, derived via immunoSEQ multiplex PCR, lists solely in-frame clones and lacks some. For V, J and clone size, that table is used; D and trimming come from the DNA. The sample's table shows under 200,000 clones. Regarding the study as a whole: There were several of the most significant clusters that appeared linked to common viral pathogens in a later analysis. Later analysis found that TCR beta chains associated with HLA were more clonally expanded than other, equally common chains.

Comments on this clone: Its antigen remains unknown.

This CDR3 region has 15 residues. In germline, CDR1 is SQVTM, CDR2 ANQGSEA. Sequencing input: PBMCs. The sequence was obtained from a man younger than 45 in good health and CMV-seronegative. The chain carries TRBV29-1 and TRBJ2-5; the D gene is possibly TRBD1 (6 bases). The J call could be wrong; TRBJ2-7 is a better fit for the DNA end. The CDR3 DNA follows: TGCAGCGTTGTTTTCAGGGGATTTGTCGACTACGAGCAGTACTTC. This encodes CSVVFRGFVDYEQYF.